The 10 T cell receptor beta chains listed next were all sequenced from one sample in a study of low-dose radiotherapy and immunotherapy resistance in tumors. Primers targeting TRAV and TRBV primed first-strand cDNA, covering alpha and beta chains. It was with a constant-region primer and a V-primer adapter that TCRs were amplified over approximately 18 PCR cycles. TCRdb ran MiXCR on the reads and lists one entry per CDR3 protein. The sample contains around 13,000 distinct CDR3 sequences, roughly 70% of which appear only once. The origin of the receptors is a human donor with advanced metastatic prostate, ovarian, gallbladder or colorectal cancer (not recorded which). This table probably holds off-target reads from a library built for another chain.

The DNA for the CDR3 is TGTGCCAGCCTGCCGGAGGGGAGGGAAGAGACCCAGTACTTC. This sequence encodes CASLPEGREETQYF. The gene calls are TRBV6-2 or TRBV6-3 and TRBJ2-5; 7 bases map to TRBD2. V lost 8 bases and J lost 3; bases outside the gene matches: 9. This CDR3 contains 14 residues. From germline, CDR1 is MNHEY and CDR2 SVGEGT.

J is TRBJ2-6 and V is TRBV2, with 7 bases that match TRBD1. The CDR3 runs 16 residues. Germline loops: CDR1 SNHLY, CDR2 FYNNEI. Trimming removed 7 bases from V and 2 bases from J; junction bases left unmatched: 8. Written as DNA, the CDR3 is TGTGCCAGCAAACTCGACAGGGACACTGGGGCCAACGTCCTGACTTTC. It yields the protein CASKLDRDTGANVLTF.

The CDR3 loop is CASSRVGDGYTF. CDR3 DNA sequence: TGCGCCAGCAGCCGAGTGGGGGATGGCTACACCTTC. V is TRBV5-1 and J is TRBJ1-2; TRBD1 might be the D (5 bases). Trimming left V 4 bases short and J 6 bases short, with 10 bases between. CDR1 and CDR2 (germline): SGHRS, YFSETQ. The CDR3 contains 12 residues. Filled out from reference TRBV5-1 and TRBJ1-2, the complete variable domain reads KAGVTQTPRYLIKTRGQQVTLSCSPISGHRSVSWYQQTPGQGLQFLFEYFSETQRNKGNFPGRFSGRQFSNSRSEMNVSTLELGDSALYLCASSRVGDGYTFGSGTRLTVV.

The rearrangement joins TRBV12-3 or TRBV12-4 to TRBJ2-3, with D possibly being TRBD2 (6 bases). Trimming took 8 bases from V and 3 from J, leaving 12 bases between them. The CDR3 consists of 13 residues. For the CDR3, the DNA is TGTGCCAGCGAGGAGGGACGGACAGATACGCAGTATTTT. Its translation is CASEEGRTDTQYF.

The sample holds a few counts of this clonotype. The chain is built from TRBV10-2 and TRBJ2-7; TRBD1 matches 10 bases. With V trimmed by 4 bases and J by 3 bases, 6 bases remained unmatched. The CDR3 runs 15 residues. CDR1 and CDR2 from the germline V gene are WSHSY and SAAADI. This CDR3 reads CASSVTGTGDYEQYF. The CDR3 DNA reads TGCGCCAGCAGTGTTACCGGGACAGGGGACTACGAGCAGTACTTC.

This chain uses TRBV7-8 with TRBJ2-1; TRBD2 matches at 13 bases. Germline V CDR1 and CDR2: SGHVS, FQNEAQ. J lost 2 bases, V lost 4 bases, and 2 bases had no gene match. The length of the CDR3 is 16 residues. CDR3 bases: TGTGCCAGCAGCTCCGGGACTAGCGGGGCCTACAATGAGCAGTTCTTC. This gives the protein CASSSGTSGAYNEQFF. Variable domain in full (rest from reference TRBV7-8 and TRBJ2-1): GAGVSQSPRYKVAKRGQDVALRCDPISGHVSLFWYQQALGQGPEFLTYFQNEAQLDKSGLPSDRFFAERPEGSVSTLKIQRTQQEDSAVYLCASSSGTSGAYNEQFFGPGTRLTVL.

The chain has TRBV6-2 or TRBV6-3 and TRBJ2-1; D tentatively reads TRBD1 or TRBD2 (5 bases each). Trimming cost V 3 bases and J 10 bases, with 10 bases left between them. Germline V gives CDR1 MNHEY, CDR2 SVGEGT. CDR3 length equals 12 residues. CDR3 residues: CASSYPGTEQFF. CDR3 DNA: TGTGCCAGCAGTTATCCCGGGACGGAGCAGTTCTTC.

The chain links TRBV3-1 to TRBJ2-3, with D perhaps matching TRBD2 (7 bases). Germline V gene data show CDR1 as LGHDT and CDR2 as YNNKEL (reference sequence). The length of the CDR3 is 17 residues. Trimming took 2 bases from V and 3 from J, leaving 18 bases between them. CDR3 sequence (DNA): TGTGCCAGCAGCCAACGGGGGGCGTACGGGGCTACAGATACGCAGTATTTT. It translates to CASSQRGAYGATDTQYF.

The chain has TRBV12-3 or TRBV12-4 and TRBJ2-7; the D call may be TRBD1 or TRBD2 (5 bases each). The CDR3 has 12 amino acids. Trimming removed 3 bases at V and 6 bases at J, with 9 bases between. CDR3 nucleotides: TGTGCCAGCAGTTTGCAAGGGACCGAGCAGTACTTC. Protein: CASSLQGTEQYF.

The chain couples TRBV5-1 to TRBJ2-3; TRBD1 might be the D (7 bases). CDR1 and CDR2 (germline): SGHRS, YFSETQ. Deletions cut 4 bases from V and 6 bases from J, with 18 bases between. The CDR3 totals 15 residues. CDR3 sequence: CASSAQGGGYDTQYF. In nucleotides, the CDR3 is TGCGCCAGCAGCGCCCAGGGGGGTGGTTACGATACGCAGTATTTT.